Presented here are 3 T cell receptor beta chains from one specimen sequenced in a study of response to subunit inactivated influenza vaccine. A single record per CDR3 protein comes from TCRdb applying MiXCR to the RT-PCR reads. The sample carries approximately 700,000 distinct CDR3 sequences, approximately 15% recorded once. The specimen was PBMCs from blood, collected 14 days before vaccination. These TCRs come from a man aged 45-65 years who received an inactivated influenza vaccine.

This clonotype turned up a few times. The gene calls are TRBV3-1 and TRBJ1-2; possibly TRBD1 for D (6 bases). This CDR3 is 13 amino acids long. Trimming took 3 bases from V and 4 from J, leaving 9 bases between them. CDR1 is LGHDT, CDR2 YNNKEL, per germline (reference sequence). CDR3 bases: TGTGCCAGCAGCCAGTGGGACACCTATGGCTACACCTTC. This codes for CASSQWDTYGYTF.

This clonotype was recorded once. The chain combines TRBV4-2 with TRBJ1-2; no firm D call. Deletions cut 0 bases from V and 8 bases from J, with 10 bases between. This CDR3 comprises 13 residues. Germline V gene sequence: CDR1 LGHNA, CDR2 YNFKEQ. In DNA form, the CDR3 reads TGTGCCAGCAGCCAAGATAGGCGGAACGGCTACACCTTC. This sequence encodes CASSQDRRNGYTF.

This clonotype was seen only a few times. The chain carries TRBV6-5 and TRBJ2-3; 9 bases are shared with TRBD1. Germline V gene lookup returns CDR1 MNHEY and CDR2 SVGAGI. Germline trimming cut 0 bases from V and 1 base from J; bases unmatched to any gene: 5. This CDR3 has 17 amino acids. The CDR3 reads CASSYSTGGRGTDTQYF. CDR3 sequence (DNA): TGTGCCAGCAGTTACTCTACAGGGGGCAGGGGCACAGATACGCAGTATTTT.